Listed below are T cell receptor beta chains from one sample, sequenced in a study of vaccination and CD4 T cells after COVID-19. Their cognate antigens are unknown. TCRdb reprocessed the PCR reads with MiXCR, giving one entry per CDR3 protein. The table records 9,500 to 12,000 distinct CDR3 sequences, around 61% of them present only once. What was sequenced was CD4+ T cells from blood, cultured in vitro. The origin of the receptors is a human donor who had recovered from COVID-19. CDR3s include the opening cysteine and the closing phenylalanine or tryptophan. The D gene is left open where the match is weak. Clone size is given for some rows only: seen once, a few or many times, or a class if the clone is expanded.

clone_size: .
j_call: TRBJ2-1
v_call: TRBV6-2/TRBV6-3
d_call: TRBD2
cdr3_aa: CASSPLREGGQFF
cdr3_nt: TGTGCCAGCAGTCCCCTACGGGAGGGAGGGCAGTTCTTC

clone_size: few
j_call: TRBJ2-7
v_call: TRBV15
d_call: TRBD2
cdr3_aa: CATSRDGAGGPGEQYF
cdr3_nt: TGTGCCACCAGCAGAGATGGGGCGGGAGGGCCCGGCGAGCAGTACTTC

clone_size: few
j_call: TRBJ2-3
v_call: TRBV6-5
d_call: .
cdr3_aa: CASSYSGEGADTQYF
cdr3_nt: TGTGCCAGCAGTTACTCTGGCGAGGGGGCAGATACGCAGTATTTT

clone_size: few
j_call: TRBJ1-1
v_call: TRBV6-1
d_call: TRBD1
cdr3_aa: CASTLGQGGWDEAFF
cdr3_nt: TGTGCCAGCACCTTAGGACAGGGAGGATGGGATGAAGCTTTCTTT

clone_size: few
j_call: TRBJ1-5
v_call: TRBV10-1
d_call: TRBD1
cdr3_aa: CANNDDRVGDQPQHF
cdr3_nt: TGCGCCAACAATGATGACAGGGTTGGCGATCAGCCCCAGCATTTT

clone_size: .
j_call: TRBJ2-1
v_call: TRBV20-1
d_call: .
cdr3_aa: CSALEGGNEQFF
cdr3_nt: TGCAGTGCACTAGAGGGAGGCAATGAGCAGTTCTTC

clone_size: .
j_call: TRBJ1-5
v_call: TRBV21-1
d_call: .
cdr3_aa: CASSIGWGQPQHF
cdr3_nt: TGTGCCAGCAGCATAGGATGGGGTCAGCCCCAGCATTTT

clone_size: few
j_call: TRBJ2-5
v_call: TRBV20-1
d_call: TRBD2
cdr3_aa: CSAMGTSGRASGVKEYQETQYF
cdr3_nt: TGCAGTGCTATGGGAACTAGCGGGAGGGCCTCGGGGGTAAAGGAATACCAAGAGACCCAGTACTTC

clone_size: .
j_call: TRBJ2-5
v_call: TRBV7-9
d_call: TRBD2
cdr3_aa: CASSLGAGGLETQYF
cdr3_nt: TGTGCCAGCAGCTTAGGGGCGGGGGGTCTGGAGACCCAGTACTTC

clone_size: .
j_call: TRBJ2-2
v_call: TRBV20-1
d_call: TRBD2
cdr3_aa: CSARDGGLAGHTGELFF
cdr3_nt: TGCAGTGCTAGAGATGGGGGACTAGCGGGTCACACCGGGGAGCTGTTTTTT

clone_size: .
j_call: TRBJ2-5
v_call: TRBV11-3
d_call: .
cdr3_aa: CASSLAGPGQETQYF
cdr3_nt: TGTGCCAGCAGCTTAGCAGGGCCGGGACAAGAGACCCAGTACTTC

clone_size: .
j_call: TRBJ1-3
v_call: TRBV23-1
d_call: .
cdr3_aa: CASSHPGNTIYF
cdr3_nt: TGCGCCAGCAGTCACCCTGGAAACACCATATATTTT

clone_size: .
j_call: TRBJ2-7
v_call: TRBV6-1
d_call: TRBD1
cdr3_aa: CASSGGQGAYF
cdr3_nt: TGTGCCAGCAGTGGGGGACAGGGGGCGTACTTC

clone_size: .
j_call: TRBJ1-1
v_call: TRBV6-2/TRBV6-3
d_call: .
cdr3_aa: CASSYFRQIPNTEAFF
cdr3_nt: TGTGCCAGCAGTTACTTCCGACAGATCCCGAACACTGAAGCTTTCTTT

clone_size: .
j_call: TRBJ1-2
v_call: TRBV19
d_call: .
cdr3_aa: CAGYVVRYGYTF
cdr3_nt: TGTGCCGGCTACGTTGTCCGCTATGGCTACACCTTC

clone_size: .
j_call: TRBJ1-6
v_call: TRBV20-1
d_call: .
cdr3_aa: CSARDGGLLYNSPLHF
cdr3_nt: TGCAGTGCTAGAGATGGTGGTCTACTTTATAATTCACCCCTCCACTTT

clone_size: .
j_call: TRBJ2-5
v_call: TRBV7-2
d_call: TRBD2
cdr3_aa: CASSLGLAGYQETQYF
cdr3_nt: TGTGCCAGCAGCTTAGGGTTAGCGGGGTACCAAGAGACCCAGTACTTC

clone_size: .
j_call: TRBJ1-2
v_call: TRBV28
d_call: .
cdr3_aa: CASGELLGAYGYTF
cdr3_nt: TGTGCCAGCGGAGAGTTACTAGGGGCGTATGGCTACACCTTC

clone_size: .
j_call: TRBJ2-4
v_call: TRBV28
d_call: .
cdr3_aa: CASSPPGPPSKNIQYF
cdr3_nt: TGTGCCAGCAGTCCTCCGGGTCCACCGTCCAAAAACATTCAGTACTTC

clone_size: .
j_call: TRBJ1-2
v_call: TRBV30
d_call: TRBD1
cdr3_aa: CAWSADPTGVYGYTF
cdr3_nt: TGTGCCTGGAGTGCAGACCCGACAGGGGTCTATGGCTACACCTTC

clone_size: .
j_call: TRBJ2-5
v_call: TRBV15
d_call: .
cdr3_aa: CATSRGFRDNQETQYF
cdr3_nt: TGTGCCACCAGCAGAGGCTTCCGGGACAACCAAGAGACCCAGTACTTC

clone_size: few
j_call: TRBJ2-7
v_call: TRBV20-1
d_call: .
cdr3_aa: CSAGGGTYEQYF
cdr3_nt: TGCAGTGCTGGGGGTGGGACCTACGAGCAGTACTTC

clone_size: .
j_call: TRBJ2-5
v_call: TRBV11-2
d_call: .
cdr3_aa: CASSPRDPGETQYF
cdr3_nt: TGTGCCAGCAGCCCCCGGGATCCGGGAGAGACCCAGTACTTC

clone_size: .
j_call: TRBJ2-5
v_call: TRBV14
d_call: .
cdr3_aa: CASSQLWGAPSKGTQYF
cdr3_nt: TGTGCCAGCAGCCAACTCTGGGGGGCCCCCAGCAAGGGGACCCAGTACTTC

clone_size: .
j_call: TRBJ1-1
v_call: TRBV6-5
d_call: .
cdr3_aa: CASSYDANTEAFF
cdr3_nt: TGTGCCAGCAGTTACGACGCAAACACTGAAGCTTTCTTT

clone_size: .
j_call: TRBJ2-7
v_call: TRBV7-2
d_call: TRBD2
cdr3_aa: CASSGQGLADSYEQYF
cdr3_nt: TGTGCCAGCAGCGGACAGGGACTAGCGGACTCCTACGAGCAGTACTTC

clone_size: .
j_call: TRBJ2-7
v_call: TRBV10-3
d_call: .
cdr3_aa: CAISEGQQEQYF
cdr3_nt: TGTGCCATCAGTGAAGGACAGCAGGAGCAGTACTTC

clone_size: few
j_call: TRBJ2-2
v_call: TRBV20-1
d_call: TRBD2
cdr3_aa: CSARDAGGTGELFF
cdr3_nt: TGCAGTGCTAGAGATGCGGGAGGCACCGGGGAGCTGTTTTTT

clone_size: few
j_call: TRBJ1-5
v_call: TRBV6-5
d_call: .
cdr3_aa: CASSLGPTSNQPQHF
cdr3_nt: TGTGCCAGCAGTTTAGGACCCACTAGCAATCAGCCCCAGCATTTT

clone_size: once
j_call: TRBJ1-1
v_call: TRBV7-8
d_call: TRBD1
cdr3_aa: CASGTHRGGWTEAFF
cdr3_nt: TGTGCCAGTGGAACCCACAGGGGAGGCTGGACTGAAGCTTTCTTT

clone_size: few
j_call: TRBJ1-2
v_call: TRBV29-1
d_call: .
cdr3_aa: CSVGGYGYTF
cdr3_nt: TGCAGCGTCGGGGGATATGGCTACACCTTC

clone_size: few
j_call: TRBJ1-5
v_call: TRBV15
d_call: .
cdr3_aa: CATSRDLRVDSNQPQHF
cdr3_nt: TGTGCCACCAGCAGAGATCTAAGGGTTGATAGCAATCAGCCCCAGCATTTT

clone_size: few
j_call: TRBJ1-2
v_call: TRBV20-1
d_call: .
cdr3_aa: CSARRDKLNYGYTF
cdr3_nt: TGCAGTGCTAGACGGGACAAACTTAACTATGGCTACACCTTC

clone_size: .
j_call: TRBJ1-1
v_call: TRBV19
d_call: .
cdr3_aa: CASSIGRDPTEAFF
cdr3_nt: TGTGCCAGTAGTATAGGACGGGACCCCACTGAAGCTTTCTTT

clone_size: few
j_call: TRBJ1-1
v_call: TRBV6-1
d_call: .
cdr3_aa: CASGRTEAFF
cdr3_nt: TGTGCCAGCGGTAGGACTGAAGCTTTCTTT

clone_size: few
j_call: TRBJ2-3
v_call: TRBV28
d_call: .
cdr3_aa: CASSTAPPSTDTQYF
cdr3_nt: TGTGCCAGCAGTACCGCTCCGCCTAGCACAGATACGCAGTATTTT

clone_size: once
j_call: TRBJ2-3
v_call: TRBV2
d_call: .
cdr3_aa: CASSPPFTDTQYF
cdr3_nt: TGTGCCAGCAGTCCCCCCTTCACAGATACGCAGTATTTT

clone_size: few
j_call: TRBJ2-7
v_call: TRBV6-1
d_call: TRBD1
cdr3_aa: CASSRNDRGYEQYF
cdr3_nt: TGTGCCAGCAGTAGAAACGACAGGGGCTACGAGCAGTACTTC

clone_size: .
j_call: TRBJ1-1
v_call: TRBV2
d_call: .
cdr3_aa: CASSARRGDTEAFF
cdr3_nt: TGTGCCAGCAGTGCCCGGCGGGGGGACACTGAAGCTTTCTTT

clone_size: .
j_call: TRBJ2-3
v_call: TRBV10-2
d_call: TRBD2
cdr3_aa: CASRQPTSGGPDTQYF
cdr3_nt: TGCGCCAGCAGGCAGCCTACTAGCGGGGGGCCAGATACGCAGTATTTT

clone_size: .
j_call: TRBJ2-7
v_call: TRBV6-1
d_call: .
cdr3_aa: CASSASDSLYEQYF
cdr3_nt: TGTGCCAGCAGCGCCTCGGACAGCCTCTACGAGCAGTACTTC

clone_size: .
j_call: TRBJ2-3
v_call: TRBV20-1
d_call: .
cdr3_aa: CSARVQASEHTDTQYF
cdr3_nt: TGCAGTGCTAGAGTTCAGGCTAGCGAGCACACAGATACGCAGTATTTT

clone_size: .
j_call: TRBJ1-6
v_call: TRBV11-3
d_call: TRBD1
cdr3_aa: CASSSGTGFYGPLHF
cdr3_nt: TGTGCCAGCAGCTCCGGGACAGGGTTCTATGGACCCCTCCACTTT

clone_size: .
j_call: TRBJ2-3
v_call: TRBV15
d_call: TRBD2
cdr3_aa: CATSRAGLAYTDTQYF
cdr3_nt: TGTGCCACCAGCAGAGCGGGACTAGCATACACAGATACGCAGTATTTT

clone_size: .
j_call: TRBJ2-1
v_call: TRBV5-4
d_call: .
cdr3_aa: CASSLGSRRNEQFF
cdr3_nt: TGTGCCAGCAGCTTGGGCTCTAGACGCAATGAGCAGTTCTTC

clone_size: .
j_call: TRBJ2-1
v_call: TRBV15
d_call: .
cdr3_aa: CATSATRLLQVQHNEQLF
cdr3_nt: TGTGCCACCAGCGCAACGCGATTATTACAGGTCCAACACAATGAGCAGCTCTTC

clone_size: few
j_call: TRBJ1-1
v_call: TRBV20-1
d_call: .
cdr3_aa: CSARPRAATAFF
cdr3_nt: TGCAGTGCTAGACCCCGGGCCGCCACGGCTTTCTTT

clone_size: .
j_call: TRBJ2-7
v_call: TRBV20-1
d_call: TRBD1
cdr3_aa: CSARTGDREQYF
cdr3_nt: TGCAGTGCTAGAACAGGGGACAGGGAGCAGTACTTC

clone_size: .
j_call: TRBJ1-2
v_call: TRBV18
d_call: .
cdr3_aa: CASSRTARDYGYTF
cdr3_nt: TGTGCCAGCTCACGGACGGCTCGGGACTATGGCTACACCTTC

clone_size: .
j_call: TRBJ1-4
v_call: TRBV6-5
d_call: TRBD1
cdr3_aa: CASSYEGARKLFF
cdr3_nt: TGTGCCAGCAGTTACGAGGGGGCGCGAAAACTGTTTTTT